The 22 T cell receptor beta chains given below trace back to one sample, sequenced in a study of regulatory T cells in long-lasting Graves disease. For TCR beta, libraries came from iRepertoire HTBI primers and Arm-PCR of CDR3 regions. MiXCR, applied by TCRdb to the multiplex PCR reads, yields one record per CDR3 protein. The repertoire holds approximately 460,000 distinct CDR3 sequences, with 15% to 20% as singletons. Time point of the sample: newly diagnosed GD, antithyroid drugs for less than 3 months. PBMC-extracted RNA yielded the TCR library. In addition, the sample was reused for a study of T cells in Graves' hyperthyroidism and ophthalmopathy.

Material: peripheral blood mononuclear cells (PBMCs), obtained at new diagnosis, from a patient treated with antithyroid drugs. These receptors were obtained from a woman younger than 45 with Graves disease.

This clonotype has more than one count but fewer than ten. The chain employs TRBV6-2 or TRBV6-3 and TRBJ2-1; 9 positions agree with TRBD1. CDR1 and CDR2 from the germline V gene are MNHEY and SVGEGT. Trimming cost V 7 bases and J 5 bases; bases outside gene matches: 12. The CDR3 has 16 amino acids. CDR3 residues: CASTQTGGSLDNEQFF. DNA of the CDR3: TGTGCCAGCACCCAAACAGGGGGCTCCCTGGACAATGAGCAGTTCTTC.

Many counts were recorded for this clonotype. The chain joins TRBV27 to TRBJ2-5; the match to TRBD2 covers 16 bases. The CDR3 has 17 residues. From germline, CDR1 is MNHEY and CDR2 SMNVEV (reference sequence). Trimming removed 5 bases from V and 5 bases from J; junction bases left unmatched: 8. Here the CDR3 reads CASSESGTSGRAETQYF. The CDR3 bases are TGTGCCAGCAGTGAATCCGGGACTAGCGGGAGGGCGGAGACCCAGTACTTC.

The chain has TRBV7-2 and TRBJ2-7; 8 positions match TRBD1. The CDR3 extends over 15 amino acids. Germline V gene lookup returns CDR1 SGHTA and CDR2 FQGNSA. Trimming took 5 bases from V and 7 from J; bases not matched to a gene: 13. The CDR3 reads CASSTGSGRGLEQYF. For the CDR3, the DNA is TGTGCCAGCAGCACAGGGTCCGGCAGGGGGCTAGAGCAGTACTTC.

There are many counts of this clonotype. The chain couples TRBV5-1 to TRBJ2-2, with 7 bases aligning to TRBD2. This CDR3 comprises 15 residues. V shed 5 bases and J 4 bases; nucleotides not matched to a gene: 8. Germline V gene sequence: CDR1 SGHRS, CDR2 YFSETQ. The CDR3 bases are TGCGCCAGCAGTGAGCGGGACTATCTCACCGGGGAGCTGTTTTTT. Its translation is CASSERDYLTGELFF.

This chain links TRBV6-2 or TRBV6-3 with TRBJ1-5; no reliable D call. The germline V and J ends were trimmed by 5 bases and 2 bases, with 10 bases remaining between them. Germline V gene data show CDR1 as MNHEY and CDR2 as SVGEGT. This CDR3 contains 14 residues. CDR3 sequence reads: CASSEAGGNQPQHF. The CDR3 DNA reads as TGTGCCAGCAGTGAAGCCGGGGGCAATCAGCCCCAGCATTTT.

This clonotype was recorded a few times. This sequence is one base from a far larger clone and is likely a read error. The V call is TRBV10-3, the J call TRBJ1-2, with D maybe TRBD1 (6 bases). This CDR3 comprises 12 residues. V lost 6 bases and J lost 2, with 7 bases in between. Germline CDR1 reads ENHRY; CDR2 reads SYGVKD. DNA for the CDR3: TGTGCCATCAGCCAGGGGAACTATGGCTACACCTTC. Translated, it gives CAISQGNYGYTF.

This clonotype was detected only a few times. This chain uses TRBV2 with TRBJ1-1; unclear D gene. V was shortened by 10 bases and J by 8 bases, with 17 bases between the two germline ends. The CDR3 is 12 residues long. Germline CDR1 is SNHLY and CDR2 is FYNNEI. The CDR3 spells CANRVGSPEAFF. The CDR3, as DNA: TGTGCCAACCGGGTCGGGAGTCCGGAAGCTTTCTTT.

This clonotype was detected ten times or more. V and J are TRBV2 and TRBJ2-3, with unresolved D. Trimming pared 7 bases from V and 3 bases from J, leaving 5 bases between. The CDR3 loop spans 11 amino acids. The germline gives CDR1 SNHLY, CDR2 FYNNEI. For the CDR3, the DNA is TGTGCCAGCATAAGGACAGATACGCAGTATTTT. Its translation is CASIRTDTQYF.

This clonotype was found many times. The V call is TRBV20-1, the J call TRBJ2-1; D is possibly TRBD2 (5 bases). The V gene's germline CDR1 is DFQATT and CDR2 SNEGSKA (reference sequence). This CDR3 is built from 15 residues. The ends were cut back, 0 bases at V and 6 bases at J, with 15 bases in the middle. Written as DNA, the CDR3 is TGCAGTGCTAGAGATGGCCTTAGTGCGGGCAATGAGCAGTTCTTC. Amino acid sequence: CSARDGLSAGNEQFF.

In its sample, this clonotype was seen a few times. This rearrangement joins TRBV3-1 to TRBJ1-5; the D is unclear. The CDR3 has 13 amino acids. V was trimmed by 4 bases and J by 5 bases, leaving 9 bases between them. Germline CDR1 LGHDT, CDR2 YNNKEL (reference sequence). The CDR3, as DNA: TGTGCCAGCAGCCCCTACAGCGATCAGCCCCAGCATTTT. Its translation: CASSPYSDQPQHF.

This clonotype was seen only a few times. V usage is TRBV20-1 and J usage is TRBJ2-5; 8 bases align to TRBD2. In germline, CDR1 is DFQATT, CDR2 SNEGSKA (reference sequence). The CDR3 is made up of 14 amino acids. After removal of 8 bases from V and 0 bases from J, the junction contained 8 bases not matched to a gene. CDR3 in DNA: TGCAGTCTGGCGGGGGGCAGAAACCAAGAGACCCAGTACTTC. Amino acids: CSLAGGRNQETQYF.

As for this clonotype: A much larger clone lies one base from this, so it may be a read error. The V gene is TRBV9, the J gene TRBJ2-7; 7 bases match TRBD2. Trimming at V came to 1 base and at J to 1 base, leaving 5 bases not matched to a gene. In germline, CDR1 is SGDLS, CDR2 YYNGEE. The CDR3 contains 15 residues. CDR3 sequence (DNA): TGTGCCAGCAGCGTAAGCTTCGGGGGGTCCTACGAGCAGTACTTC. Its protein product is CASSVSFGGSYEQYF. Full variable domain (outside the CDR3, taken from reference TRBV9 and TRBJ2-7): DSGVTQTPKHLITATGQRVTLRCSPRSGDLSVYWYQQSLDQGLQFLIQYYNGEERAKGNILERFSAQQFPDLHSELNLSSLELGDSALYFCASSVSFGGSYEQYFGPGTRLTVT.

The chain joins TRBV27 to TRBJ2-3; 7 bases are a match to TRBD1. The CDR3 is made up of 14 amino acids. Germline CDR1 is MNHEY and CDR2 is SMNVEV (reference sequence). V lost 4 bases to trimming and J lost 4 bases; unmatched junction nucleotides: 5. CDR3 sequence (DNA): TGTGCCAGCAGTTCAACAGGGGTAGCAGATACGCAGTATTTT. Its protein product is CASSSTGVADTQYF.

This clonotype was counted at least ten times. The chain employs TRBV7-2 and TRBJ1-2; the match to TRBD1 covers 8 bases. CDR1 and CDR2 (germline): SGHTA, FQGNSA. The length of the CDR3 is 13 residues. Losses at the gene ends were 5 bases for V and 3 bases for J; bases not matched to a gene: 2. For the CDR3, the DNA is TGTGCCAGCAGCCGGGACAGGCACTATGGCTACACCTTC. Translated, it gives CASSRDRHYGYTF.

The chain carries TRBV6-9 and TRBJ1-1, with 7 bases identical to TRBD1. This CDR3 contains 17 residues. With 3 bases clipped from V and 4 bases from J, the junction kept 14 bases outside the gene matches. From germline, CDR1 is MNHGY and CDR2 SVAAGI. The CDR3 here is CASSYVQGGGAGTEAFF. As DNA, the CDR3 is TGTGCCAGCAGTTACGTCCAGGGAGGGGGCGCGGGCACTGAAGCTTTCTTT.

The sample holds a few counts of this clonotype. The chain has TRBV6-2 or TRBV6-3 and TRBJ2-7, with a tentative D call TRBD2 (6 bases). The CDR3 runs 16 residues. Per germline, CDR1 MNHEY and CDR2 SVGEGT. Trimming shortened V by 0 bases and J by 1 base, and 13 bases separated the two germline ends. The CDR3 loop is CASSYSFWRDSYEQYF. CDR3 nucleotides: TGTGCCAGCAGTTACTCGTTCTGGCGGGATTCCTACGAGCAGTACTTC.

This clonotype was seen a few times. V is TRBV5-1 and J is TRBJ2-5; TRBD1 or TRBD2 may be the D gene (5 bases each). V was pared by 0 bases and J by 3 bases, with 12 bases between. Germline-derived CDR1 and CDR2 are SGHRS and YFSETQ. The length of the CDR3 is 15 residues. CDR3 amino acids: CASSLGLRGEETQYF. The DNA of the CDR3 is TGCGCCAGCAGCTTGGGACTAAGGGGCGAAGAGACCCAGTACTTC.

This clonotype was recorded many times. This chain joins TRBV6-1 and TRBJ1-1, with 7 bases identical to TRBD1. CDR3 size: 14 residues. Trimming at V came to 6 bases and at J to 0 bases, leaving 4 bases not matched to a gene. Germline CDR1 is MNHNS and CDR2 is SASEGT. For the CDR3, the DNA is TGTGCCAGCAGCCAACAGGGGTTGAACACTGAAGCTTTCTTT. Its protein product is CASSQQGLNTEAFF.

The gene calls are TRBV10-3 and TRBJ1-3; TRBD1 matches 10 bases. The CDR3 contains 13 residues. Germline V gene sequence: CDR1 ENHRY, CDR2 SYGVKD. The ends lost 5 bases at V and 7 bases at J; junction bases unmatched: 2. Here the CDR3 reads CAISPGQGNTIYF. The DNA for the CDR3 is TGTGCCATCAGTCCGGGACAGGGGAACACCATATATTTT.

This clonotype was observed a handful of times. The J gene is TRBJ1-4, the V gene TRBV7-9, with unresolved D. Per the germline V gene, CDR1 is SEHNR and CDR2 is FQNEAQ (reference sequence). V was shortened by 1 base and J by 7 bases, with 10 bases between the two germline ends. The CDR3 has 14 amino acids. In nucleotides, the CDR3 is TGTGCCAGCAGCTTAGATTTCGAGGCTGAAAAACTGTTTTTT. It yields the protein CASSLDFEAEKLFF.

This clonotype was found many times. This sequence joins TRBV3-1 and TRBJ2-5; no reliable D call. The germline CDR1 and CDR2 sequences are LGHDT and YNNKEL (reference sequence). The ends were cut back, 0 bases at V and 4 bases at J, with 15 bases in the middle. The CDR3 is 16 amino acids. The CDR3 protein is CASSQEGPRPTETQYF. CDR3 bases: TGTGCCAGCAGCCAAGAAGGACCCCGTCCCACAGAGACCCAGTACTTC.

This clonotype has more than one count but fewer than ten. Here the CDR3 DNA reads TGTGCCAGCAGTTTGCGAGGGCGCAATCAGCCCCAGCATTTT. It specifies CASSLRGRNQPQHF. The chain joins TRBV27 to TRBJ1-5; the D is unclear. The germline V and J ends were trimmed by 3 bases and 2 bases, with 8 bases remaining between them. The CDR3 spans 14 residues. Germline V lookup: CDR1 MNHEY, CDR2 SMNVEV (reference sequence).